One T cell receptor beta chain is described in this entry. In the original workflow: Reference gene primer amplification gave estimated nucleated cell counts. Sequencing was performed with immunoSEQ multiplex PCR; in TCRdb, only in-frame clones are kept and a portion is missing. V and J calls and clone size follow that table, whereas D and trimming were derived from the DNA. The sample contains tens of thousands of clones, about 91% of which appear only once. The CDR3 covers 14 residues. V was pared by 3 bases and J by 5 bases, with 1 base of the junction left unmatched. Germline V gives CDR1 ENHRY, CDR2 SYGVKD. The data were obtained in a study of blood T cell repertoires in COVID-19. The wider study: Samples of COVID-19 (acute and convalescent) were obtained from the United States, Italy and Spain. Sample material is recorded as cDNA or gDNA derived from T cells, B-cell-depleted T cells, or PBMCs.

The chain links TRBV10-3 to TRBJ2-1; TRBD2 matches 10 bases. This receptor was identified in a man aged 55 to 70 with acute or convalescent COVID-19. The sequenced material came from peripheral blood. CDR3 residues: CAISELAGNNEQFF. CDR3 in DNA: TGTGCCATCAGTGAACTAGCGGGGAACAATGAGCAGTTCTTC.